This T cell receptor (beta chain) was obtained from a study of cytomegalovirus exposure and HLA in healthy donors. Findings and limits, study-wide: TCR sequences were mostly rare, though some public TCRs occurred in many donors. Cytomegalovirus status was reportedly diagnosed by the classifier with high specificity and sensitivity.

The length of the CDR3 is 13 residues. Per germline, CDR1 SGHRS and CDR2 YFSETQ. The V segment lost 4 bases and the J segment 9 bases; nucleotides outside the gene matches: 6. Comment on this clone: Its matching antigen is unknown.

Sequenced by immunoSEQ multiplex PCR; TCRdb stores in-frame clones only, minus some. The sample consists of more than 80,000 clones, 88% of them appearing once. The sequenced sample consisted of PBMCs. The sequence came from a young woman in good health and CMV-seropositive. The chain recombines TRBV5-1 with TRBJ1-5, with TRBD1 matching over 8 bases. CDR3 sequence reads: CASSPDRVGPQHF. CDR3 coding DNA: TGCGCCAGCAGCCCGGACAGGGTTGGGCCCCAGCATTTT.